This T cell receptor (beta chain) emerged from a study of T-cell reconstitution after alpha-beta-depleted transplantation in children. Construction of the TCRbeta library involved unique molecular identifiers. From the PCR reads, TCRdb called clonotypes with MiXCR, one entry per CDR3 protein. The table includes 400,000 to 450,000 distinct CDR3 sequences, roughly 44% detected once. Looked up from germline, CDR1 is MNHEY and CDR2 is SVGEGT. The CDR3 extends over 18 amino acids. The V end was cut by 2 bases, the J end by 3 bases, with 21 bases between. The chain uses TRBV6-2 or TRBV6-3 and TRBJ2-3, with D tentatively TRBD2 (6 bases). The sequencing here drew on PBMCs, taken before TCRalphabeta/CD19-depleted stem cell transplant. This receptor was identified in a girl under 10 years old with aplastic anemia, due to receive a stem cell transplant. CDR3 nucleotide sequence: TGTGCCAGCAGTTACCCCAGTTACGGGAGCCGGGGAACAGATACGCAGTATTTT. It yields the protein CASSYPSYGSRGTDTQYF.